This T cell receptor (beta chain) is drawn from a study of blood T cell repertoires in COVID-19 (TCRdb year 2020). About the investigation overall: Samples from collaborators originated in the United States, Italy and Spain and spanned both the acute and convalescent phases of COVID-19. A de-identified subject ID, COVID-19 status, age in years and sex were almost always included in the sample metadata. The repertoires were released in a freely available public database intended as a resource for research on the immune response to SARS-CoV-2. Subjects who had been exposed to COVID-19, were actively infected with it, or had recovered from it provided the deeply sampled blood TCRbeta repertoires that made up the dataset. The prospective study material was composed of cDNA or gDNA derived from T cells, B-cell-depleted T cells, or PBMCs. Samples were obtained from the ongoing ImmuneRACE study (first 160 participants) and from 950 to 1,500 subjects provided by 6 global collaborators. Where available, HLA class I and class II types were taken from metadata supplied by the sample provider and were not determined by assay-based typing. Results the study describes overall, beyond this receptor: The quantity of clinical and demographic metadata differed by source and by participant and was supplied without curation.

Whole blood was collected in K2EDTA tubes by collaborating institutions according to the institutions' own protocols. Collaborator samples were shipped for TCRbeta analysis as frozen whole blood, isolated PBMCs, or DNA extracted from either sample type. The immunoSEQ Assay, a bias-controlled multiplex PCR, was used to amplify TCRbeta CDR3 regions from genomic DNA. Under the source paper's analysis protocol: Within the assay, amplification of reference gene primers was used to estimate how many nucleated cells each sample contained. Sequence reads were collapsed and filtered to measure the absolute abundance of every unique TCRbeta CDR3 rearrangement. For each sample, productive Simpson clonality was calculated as the square root of Simpson's diversity index across productive rearrangements. Sourced from immuneACCESS, this table was stored by TCRdb with only in-frame sequences that have V and J called. A share of the clones is absent; for the studies checked, an unresolved V gene accounts for under half, and the remainder has no known explanation. Clone size and the V and J calls come from that table; the DNA yielded D and trimming. The sample profile shows around 250,000 clones; more than 70% of them were found once. The top ten hold approximately 13% of the sample.

Of note for this clone: Which antigen it targets is not known. No much larger clonotype is one base removed from it; base qualities were not supplied.

Inclusive of the bounding cysteine and phenylalanine, the CDR3 is 14 residues long. The retained sequence is limited to the CDR3, 42 bases, with the frame set at the first base. Between the V and J ends, shortened by 1 base and 7 bases respectively, the junction contains 9 bases. The germline V gene specifies SGHDT as CDR1 and YYEEEE as CDR2. This clonotype originated in a man older than 75 with acute or convalescent COVID-19. Sample: peripheral blood. The chain links TRBV5-6 with TRBJ1-6; the best D guess is TRBD1, with 5 bases matching. The DNA sequence is TGTGCCAGCAGCTTGAGACAGAACAATTCACCCCTCCACTTT. It codes for CASSLRQNNSPLHF.